The 20 T cell receptor beta chains reported below all come from one sample, sequenced in a study of metastatic and nonmetastatic thyroid tumors. No treatment had been given to any patient before thyroid surgery. TCRdb re-called clones from the PCR reads using MiXCR. Of under 8,500 clones in the sample, over 20% are singletons; the top ten hold roughly 26%. Material for sequencing was tumor tissue. These receptors all come from a female donor with papillary thyroid cancer or a benign thyroid nodule (not recorded which). Some clones in this sample may be carry-over from other donors' samples.

This clone was seen more than once but under ten times. The chain links TRBV25-1 to TRBJ2-1; possible D gene TRBD2, 5 bases. The CDR3 has 18 amino acids. Germline assignment: CDR1 MGHDK and CDR2 SYGVNS. V lost 8 bases to trimming and J lost 0 bases, with 23 bases between them. In nucleotides, the CDR3 is TGTGCCAGCGAAACTGGAGCGGCGGCGGTCGGCTCCTACAATGAGCAGTTCTTC. It encodes CASETGAAAVGSYNEQFF.

As for this clone: Since a much larger clone is just one base distant, this may be a read error. The V call is TRBV13, the J call TRBJ2-7; D might be TRBD1 or TRBD2, each matching 5 bases. The CDR3 has 17 amino acids. Germline V gene lookup returns CDR1 PRHDT and CDR2 FYEKMQ (reference sequence). The germline V and J ends were trimmed by 4 bases and 1 base, with 20 bases remaining between them. The CDR3 region is CASSSGAQRPFSYEQYF. DNA of the CDR3: TGTGCCAGCAGCTCCGGGGCTCAGAGACCTTTTTCCTACGAGCAGTACTTC.

The chain couples TRBV5-6 to TRBJ1-3; no clear D gene. The CDR3 length is 15 residues. Trimming took 0 bases from V and 0 from J, leaving 7 bases between them. CDR1 is SGHDT, CDR2 YYEEEE, per germline. For the CDR3, the DNA is TGTGCCAGCAGCTTGGAACGGACCTCTGGAAACACCATATATTTT. Translating gives CASSLERTSGNTIYF.

Within the sample, this clone is medium-sized (0.01 to 0.1%). This sequence joins TRBV28 and TRBJ1-6; TRBD1 is a possible D gene (5 bases). V lost 6 bases and J lost 8, with 14 bases in between. The CDR3 is 14 amino acids. In germline, CDR1 is MDHEN, CDR2 SYDVKM. CDR3 nucleotides: TGTGCCAGCAGCCCCGGGGCGGATCATTCACCCCTCCACTTT. It codes for CASSPGADHSPLHF. The entire variable domain, with the rest obtained from reference TRBV28 and TRBJ1-6, is as follows: DVKVTQSSRYLVKRTGEKVFLECVQDMDHENMFWYRQDPGLGLRLIYFSYDVKMKEKGDIPEGYSVSREKKERFSLILESASTNQTSMYLCASSPGADHSPLHFGNGTRLTVT.

This clone was seen a few times. V usage is TRBV2 and J usage is TRBJ2-5, with D tentatively TRBD2 (6 bases). V was clipped by 8 bases and J by 4 bases, with 14 bases between them. The CDR3 sequence is 13 residues long. Germline V gene lookup returns CDR1 SNHLY and CDR2 FYNNEI. The DNA for the CDR3 is TGTGCCAGCCGCGGGACTTTATTAGAGACCCAGTACTTC. Encoded protein: CASRGTLLETQYF.

The sample holds many counts of this clone. This chain joins TRBV5-6 and TRBJ1-1, with 7 positions matching TRBD1. V was pared by 4 bases and J by 1 base, with 4 bases of the junction left unmatched. This CDR3 comprises 14 residues. Germline V gene data show CDR1 as SGHDT and CDR2 as YYEEEE. The CDR3 DNA reads as TGTGCCAGCAGCGAGGGACAGAGGAACACTGAAGCTTTCTTT. It is translated as CASSEGQRNTEAFF.

This clone was seen once. The chain joins TRBV20-1 to TRBJ1-1; D not certain. Germline V lookup: CDR1 DFQATT, CDR2 SNEGSKA (reference sequence). The CDR3 runs to 13 residues. The V gene lost 1 base and the J gene lost 0 bases, with 6 bases spanning the gap. CDR3 protein: CSARGHLNTEAFF. CDR3 DNA: TGCAGTGCTAGAGGACACTTGAACACTGAAGCTTTCTTT.

The rearrangement joins TRBV11-2 to TRBJ2-3, with D maybe TRBD1 (6 bases). The CDR3 extends over 18 amino acids. Germline V lookup: CDR1 SGHAT, CDR2 FQNNGV. V lost 1 base and J lost 1, with 18 bases in between. CDR3 residues: CASSLGQAWETGTDTQYF. CDR3 DNA: TGTGCCAGCAGCTTAGGACAGGCGTGGGAGACAGGCACAGATACGCAGTATTTT.

Judged by abundance, this clone is medium-sized. V is TRBV2 and J is TRBJ1-1; TRBD1 might be the D (5 bases). The CDR3 length is 12 residues. The germline V gene has CDR1 SNHLY and CDR2 FYNNEI. V lost 4 bases, J lost 8 bases, and 11 bases lay in between. The CDR3 DNA reads TGTGCCAGCAGTGGGTTGGCAGGGGAAGCTTTCTTT. Its protein is CASSGLAGEAFF.

This chain uses TRBV4-2 with TRBJ2-7, with D maybe TRBD2 (7 bases). The CDR3 is 17 amino acids. The V and J ends lost 2 bases and 3 bases respectively, with 20 bases between them. The V gene's germline CDR1 is LGHNA and CDR2 YNFKEQ. CDR3: CASSQLGGAWRHYEQYF. Written as DNA, the CDR3 is TGTGCCAGCAGCCAATTGGGGGGGGCGTGGCGGCACTACGAGCAGTACTTC.

This clone was found a few times. Germline is not matched at one junction end, which may reflect a read error. The genes are TRBV6-1 and TRBJ1-1; D gene ambiguous. The length of the CDR3 is 13 residues. The germline V gene encodes CDR1 MNHNS and CDR2 SASEGT. The CDR3 coding sequence is TGTGCCAGCAGTGACAGATTTAACACCGAAGCTTTCTTT. It codes for CASSDRFNTEAFF.

The table lists this clone with many counts. V is TRBV7-9 and J is TRBJ1-4; the D gene is possibly TRBD1 (5 bases). V was shortened by 0 bases and J by 4 bases, with 15 bases between the two germline ends. This CDR3 has 17 residues. Germline V lookup: CDR1 SEHNR, CDR2 FQNEAQ (reference sequence). CDR3 DNA: TGTGCCAGCAGCTTAGCTCGGCCGGGGCAAAGTAATGAAAAACTGTTTTTT. Residues: CASSLARPGQSNEKLFF.

This clone was seen many times. This chain uses TRBV5-1 with TRBJ1-5; no definite D call. The CDR3 is made up of 15 amino acids. Germline V CDR1 and CDR2: SGHRS, YFSETQ. V lost 0 bases to trimming and J lost 0 bases, with 7 bases between them. CDR3 coding DNA: TGCGCCAGCAGCTTGGAGGGCCTTAGCAATCAGCCCCAGCATTTT. Translated, it gives CASSLEGLSNQPQHF. Full variable domain (outside the CDR3, taken from reference TRBV5-1 and TRBJ1-5): KAGVTQTPRYLIKTRGQQVTLSCSPISGHRSVSWYQQTPGQGLQFLFEYFSETQRNKGNFPGRFSGRQFSNSRSEMNVSTLELGDSALYLCASSLEGLSNQPQHFGDGTRLSIL.

This clone is medium-sized within its sample. This rearrangement joins TRBV2 to TRBJ1-1; D perhaps matches TRBD1 (5 bases). Germline loops: CDR1 SNHLY, CDR2 FYNNEI. This CDR3 spans 12 amino acids. Between the trimmed V and J ends, which lost 6 bases and 4 bases, there was a span of 9 bases. The CDR3 loop reads CASSRQGTEAFF. The CDR3 DNA is TGTGCCAGCAGCAGGCAGGGCACTGAAGCTTTCTTT.

A few counts support this clone. The junction does not match germline at one end; this may be a read error. J is TRBJ1-2 and V is TRBV6-1, with D unclear. The CDR3 extends over 14 amino acids. Germline CDR1 MNHNS, CDR2 SASEGT. DNA of the CDR3: TGTGCCGGCAGCTTTCGGCAAGCCTCTGGTGGCTACACCTTC. Translation gives CAGSFRQASGGYTF.

The sample holds many counts of this clone. The V and J genes are TRBV7-9 and TRBJ2-1; 9 positions match TRBD2. Looked up from germline, CDR1 is SEHNR and CDR2 is FQNEAQ (reference sequence). CDR3 length: 16 residues. The J segment lost 3 bases and the V segment lost 3 bases, leaving 6 bases of the junction unmatched. CDR3 coding DNA: TGTGCCAGCAGCTTTAGTAGCGGGGGTTACTACAATGAGCAGTTCTTC. Translating it yields CASSFSSGGYYNEQFF.

The rearrangement uses TRBV7-2 and TRBJ1-5; the D gene is possibly TRBD1 (5 bases). Trimming stripped 0 bases from V and 6 bases from J, with 12 bases between. The CDR3 sequence is 15 residues long. Germline CDR1 reads SGHTA; CDR2 reads FQGNSA. The CDR3 DNA follows: TGTGCCAGCAGCTTAGCGGGGGGTCCGACTCAGCCCCAGCATTTT. Its protein product is CASSLAGGPTQPQHF.

Ten or more counts support this clone. This chain connects TRBV4-2 to TRBJ2-6; D might be TRBD2 (6 bases). This CDR3 region has 16 residues. Germline CDR1 reads LGHNA; CDR2 reads YNFKEQ. Trimming stripped 1 base from V and 1 base from J, with 8 bases between. CDR3 in amino acids: CASSQASGSGANVLTF. The CDR3 DNA is TGTGCCAGCAGCCAAGCAAGCGGGTCTGGGGCCAACGTCCTGACTTTC.

The sample holds many counts of this clone. The chain is built from TRBV7-9 and TRBJ2-5, with 7 nucleotides matching TRBD1. Per germline, CDR1 SEHNR and CDR2 FQNEAQ (reference sequence). The CDR3 is 13 residues long. V lost 6 bases and J lost 5; bases outside the gene matches: 6. The CDR3 spells CASRLQGTETQYF. As DNA, the CDR3 is TGTGCCAGCAGACTACAGGGGACGGAGACCCAGTACTTC.

By sample fraction, this clone is medium-sized. The chain joins TRBV6-1 to TRBJ2-6; the D is unclear. This CDR3 has 13 amino acids. The V gene lost 6 bases and the J gene lost 7 bases, with 10 bases spanning the gap. The V gene's germline CDR1 is MNHNS and CDR2 SASEGT. Here the CDR3 reads CASRVQAANVLTF. CDR3 in DNA: TGTGCCAGCAGGGTCCAGGCCGCCAACGTCCTGACTTTC.